This T cell receptor beta chain is drawn from a study of blood T cell repertoires in COVID-19. Study as a whole: From the United States, Italy and Spain came samples of acute and convalescent COVID-19. Sample material is recorded as cDNA or gDNA derived from T cells, B-cell-depleted T cells, or PBMCs.

In the original analysis: How many nucleated cells were present was estimated from reference gene primer amplification. Clones were read by immunoSEQ multiplex PCR, and TCRdb kept only the in-frame ones, dropping some. The V and J calls and clone size were taken over from that table, and D and trimming were inferred from the DNA. The table has 70,000 or so clones, over 80% seen once. This CDR3 is 12 amino acids long. Germline-derived CDR1 and CDR2 are MNHEY and SVGAGI. Between the trimmed V and J ends, which lost 5 bases and 5 bases, there was a span of 10 bases. This chain uses TRBV6-5 with TRBJ2-7, with D perhaps TRBD1 (5 bases). The sample consisted of peripheral blood. This TCR came from a human donor in a cohort sampled during active COVID-19. CDR3 sequence (DNA): TGTGCCAGCAGTACCAGGGTGAACGAGCAGTACTTC. The encoded protein is CASSTRVNEQYF.